The 32 T cell receptor beta chains listed next were all sequenced from one sample in a study of T cell responses to AZD1222 COVID-19 vaccine. Assay used: immunoSEQ multiplex PCR; TCRdb lists only in-frame clones, some missing. Of around 190,000 clones listed, 80% to 95% are singletons. Material: peripheral blood, obtained on day 0 of AZD1222 vaccination. The receptors were gathered from an adult in good health.

The V and J genes are TRBV29-1 and TRBJ2-5; TRBD1 agrees at 9 bases. CDR1 and CDR2 (germline): SQVTM, ANQGSEA. V dropped 8 bases and J dropped 5; count of bases not matched to a gene: 15. CDR3 length equals 15 residues. DNA for the CDR3: TGCAGCATAAGAGCCGGTACAGGGGGCTGGGAGACCCAGTACTTC. Its translation is CSIRAGTGGWETQYF.

The sample holds a few counts of this clone. The chain links TRBV28 to TRBJ2-7; D is perhaps TRBD1 (6 bases). V was shortened by 7 bases and J by 3 bases, with 19 bases between the two germline ends. The CDR3 extends over 15 amino acids. Germline CDR1 and CDR2: MDHEN and SYDVKM. Here the CDR3 reads CASTPGQGSSYEQYF. CDR3 bases: TGTGCCAGCACCCCTGGGCAGGGGTCAAGCTACGAGCAGTACTTC.

The genes are TRBV27 and TRBJ1-4; D gene uncertain. V was trimmed by 3 bases and J by 4 bases, leaving 9 bases between them. Per the germline V gene, CDR1 is MNHEY and CDR2 is SMNVEV (reference sequence). This CDR3 region has 14 residues. The CDR3 is CASSLSLSNEKLFF. CDR3 in DNA: TGTGCCAGCAGTTTGAGTCTCAGTAATGAAAAACTGTTTTTT.

V usage is TRBV9 and J usage is TRBJ1-3; D might be TRBD1 (6 bases). The CDR3 covers 15 residues. Trimming left V 4 bases short and J 0 bases short, with 11 bases between. CDR1 is SGDLS and CDR2 is YYNGEE in the germline V gene. The CDR3 DNA follows: TGTGCCAGCAGCCCCGAGGGGGTCTCTGGAAACACCATATATTTT. This translates into CASSPEGVSGNTIYF.

DNA of the CDR3: TGTGCCAGCAGCTTAGAAGCTCGGGTCCCCGGGGAGCTGTTTTTT. Translated: CASSLEARVPGELFF. The gene calls are TRBV7-9 and TRBJ2-2; D remains ambiguous. Trimming pared 1 base from V and 6 bases from J, leaving 12 bases between. Germline loops: CDR1 SEHNR, CDR2 FQNEAQ (reference sequence). This CDR3 has 15 residues.

Points on this clone: The sample contains more than one DNA sequence encoding this CDR3. V gene TRBV28 combines with J gene TRBJ1-6; perhaps TRBD1 as D (5 bases). Germline CDR1 is MDHEN and CDR2 is SYDVKM. The CDR3 extends over 15 amino acids. V dropped 3 bases and J dropped 5 bases, with 11 bases sitting between them. Here the CDR3 reads CASSLTGVDNSPLHF. CDR3 nucleotide sequence: TGTGCCAGCAGTTTGACGGGGGTCGATAATTCACCCCTCCACTTT.

The chain carries TRBV23-1 and TRBJ1-1, with TRBD1 as a possible D gene (5 bases). TRBV23-1 is noted as an ORF with a role that remains uncertain. The CDR3 totals 16 residues. The V end lost 0 bases, the J end lost 5 bases, and 16 bases lay between the germline ends. The CDR3 bases are TGCGCCAGCAGTCAATCGAAGGCCAGGGTGGGAACTGAAGCTTTCTTT. This translates into CASSQSKARVGTEAFF.

This rearrangement joins TRBV4-2 to TRBJ2-5; D gene uncertain. The CDR3 consists of 11 residues. Germline assignment: CDR1 LGHNA and CDR2 YNFKEQ. V was shortened by 3 bases and J by 5 bases, with 4 bases between the two germline ends. This chain's CDR3 is CASSHRETQYF. In DNA form, the CDR3 reads TGTGCCAGCAGCCACAGGGAGACCCAGTACTTC.

The rearrangement links TRBV29-1 to TRBJ2-3, with D maybe TRBD2 (6 bases). V gave up 3 bases and J gave up 3 bases, with 7 bases separating them. This CDR3 region has 12 residues. Germline loops: CDR1 SQVTM, CDR2 ANQGSEA. This CDR3 reads CSVDSGTDTQYF. DNA of the CDR3: TGCAGCGTTGATAGCGGTACAGATACGCAGTATTTT.

The gene calls are TRBV20-1 and TRBJ2-7; 7 bases align to TRBD2. CDR3 size: 14 residues. Losses at the gene ends were 3 bases for V and 0 bases for J; bases not matched to a gene: 5. Germline CDR1 DFQATT, CDR2 SNEGSKA (reference sequence). CDR3 nucleotides: TGCAGTGCTAGTGGGCCTAGCGGCTCCTACGAGCAGTACTTC. Amino acids: CSASGPSGSYEQYF.

The chain is built from TRBV5-4 and TRBJ2-3; 7 bases agree with TRBD2. This CDR3 contains 15 residues. Per germline, CDR1 SGHNT and CDR2 YYREEE (reference sequence). V lost 3 bases and J lost 4; bases outside the gene matches: 8. CDR3 region: CASSSKTSRSDTQYF. As DNA, the CDR3 is TGTGCCAGCAGCTCGAAGACTAGCAGATCAGATACGCAGTATTTT. Variable domain in full (rest from reference TRBV5-4 and TRBJ2-3): ETGVTQSPTHLIKTRGQQVTLRCSSQSGHNTVSWYQQALGQGPQFIFQYYREEENGRGNFPPRFSGLQFPNYSSELNVNALELDDSALYLCASSSKTSRSDTQYFGPGTRLTVL.

The chain employs TRBV18 and TRBJ1-3, with 8 bases that match TRBD1. Per the germline V gene, CDR1 is KGHSH and CDR2 is LQKENI. V lost 5 bases to trimming and J lost 3 bases; unmatched junction nucleotides: 6. The CDR3 runs 15 residues. In nucleotides, the CDR3 is TGTGCCAGCTCATCTCGACAGGGGTATGGAAACACCATATATTTT. Its protein product is CASSSRQGYGNTIYF.

J is TRBJ2-6 and V is TRBV11-2; D tentatively fits TRBD1 or TRBD2 (5 bases each). V was trimmed by 4 bases and J by 4 bases, leaving 11 bases between them. Germline V lookup: CDR1 SGHAT, CDR2 FQNNGV. The CDR3 is 15 amino acids. CDR3 sequence reads: CASSSLGDGANVLTF. The CDR3 DNA is TGTGCCAGCAGCTCTTTGGGGGACGGGGCCAACGTCCTGACTTTC.

As for this clone: Other DNA sequences within the sample encode an identical CDR3. J is TRBJ1-1 and V is TRBV27; a possible D gene is TRBD1 (6 bases). V lost 3 bases to trimming and J lost 2 bases, with 7 bases between them. Germline V gives CDR1 MNHEY, CDR2 SMNVEV (reference sequence). The CDR3 length is 13 residues. The CDR3 nucleotides are TGTGCCAGCAGTTTGGGGGCAAACACTGAAGCTTTCTTT. It yields the protein CASSLGANTEAFF.

This clone showed up just once. This chain links TRBV4-2 with TRBJ2-3, with 13 bases that match TRBD2. The CDR3 runs to 18 residues. V trimming: 1 base; J trimming: 3 bases; junction bases outside the gene matches: 7. Germline V gives CDR1 LGHNA, CDR2 YNFKEQ. Here the CDR3 reads CASSQGTSGGRGTDTQYF. In DNA form, the CDR3 reads TGTGCCAGCAGCCAAGGGACTAGCGGGGGCCGGGGGACAGATACGCAGTATTTT.

V and J are TRBV27 and TRBJ2-1; D not certain. Trimming removed 8 bases at V and 10 bases at J, with 21 bases between. Germline assignment: CDR1 MNHEY and CDR2 SMNVEV (reference sequence). The length of the CDR3 is 14 residues. CDR3 nucleotide sequence: TGTGCCAGCCTTCCTGTAGTGGGTCCGACAGAGCAGTTCTTC. It translates to CASLPVVGPTEQFF.

V usage is TRBV6-1 and J usage is TRBJ1-1; TRBD1 might be the D (6 bases). Germline values: CDR1 MNHNS, CDR2 SASEGT. The V and J ends lost 2 bases and 6 bases respectively, with 22 bases between them. The CDR3 runs 17 residues. The chain's CDR3 is CASSEFGGRSYRAEAFF. In nucleotides, the CDR3 is TGTGCCAGCAGTGAATTTGGGGGGCGGTCCTACAGGGCTGAAGCTTTCTTT.

This chain joins TRBV7-2 and TRBJ1-1; D unclear. The CDR3 spans 15 residues. CDR1 and CDR2 from the germline V gene are SGHTA and FQGNSA. The V end lost 0 bases, the J end lost 2 bases, and 10 bases lay between the germline ends. The CDR3 region is CASSLALNTNTEAFF. The DNA for the CDR3 is TGTGCCAGCAGCTTAGCGCTTAACACAAACACTGAAGCTTTCTTT.

This clone has a single count. The V gene is TRBV27, the J gene TRBJ1-1; D may be TRBD1 (5 bases). The CDR3 has 21 amino acids. From germline, CDR1 is MNHEY and CDR2 SMNVEV (reference sequence). Deletions cut 4 bases from V and 3 bases from J, with 33 bases between. The DNA of the CDR3 is TGTGCCAGCAGTTCCAGTTGGGGGGGAATTGGAACGAACCCGAGGGACACTGAAGCTTTCTTT. Protein sequence: CASSSSWGGIGTNPRDTEAFF.

The rearrangement links TRBV7-9 to TRBJ2-1; D is undetermined. V lost 5 bases and J lost 4, with 18 bases in between. There are 16 residues in the CDR3. Germline values: CDR1 SEHNR, CDR2 FQNEAQ (reference sequence). The CDR3 region is CASSPSSSARYNEQFF. The CDR3, as DNA: TGTGCCAGCAGCCCGTCAAGCAGCGCCAGGTACAATGAGCAGTTCTTC.

V and J are TRBV3-1 (or the pseudogene TRBV3-2) and TRBJ2-7; D ambiguous. The CDR3 has 11 residues. CDR1 is LGHDT and CDR2 is YNNKEL in the germline V gene (reference sequence). V was pared by 5 bases and J by 2 bases, with 4 bases between. The CDR3 is CASSDTYEQYF. The CDR3 DNA follows: TGTGCCAGCAGCGACACCTACGAGCAGTACTTC.

The J gene is TRBJ2-7, the V gene TRBV5-1, with TRBD1 identical over 11 bases. Germline CDR1 and CDR2: SGHRS and YFSETQ. The CDR3 runs to 15 residues. V gave up 4 bases and J gave up 3 bases; unmatched junction bases: 6. For the CDR3, the DNA is TGCGCCAGCAGCCGATCTGGGACAGGGGGCTACGAGCAGTACTTC. Translating it yields CASSRSGTGGYEQYF.

The count of this clone is one. This CDR3 is CATSRGVDQPQHF. CDR3 DNA sequence: TGTGCCACCAGCCGGGGGGTTGATCAGCCCCAGCATTTT. V gene TRBV15 combines with J gene TRBJ1-5; tentative D call: TRBD1 (5 bases). V was shortened by 5 bases and J by 5 bases, with 10 bases between the two germline ends. Germline V gives CDR1 LNHNV, CDR2 YYDKDF (reference sequence). This CDR3 has 13 amino acids.

This chain connects TRBV6-1 to TRBJ1-1; the D is unclear. In germline, CDR1 is MNHNS, CDR2 SASEGT. The CDR3 extends over 13 amino acids. The V end was cut by 0 bases, the J end by 10 bases, with 12 bases between. The CDR3 sequence: CASSEARGSGAFF. The CDR3 DNA is TGTGCCAGCAGTGAAGCTAGAGGGTCGGGAGCTTTCTTT.

The chain employs TRBV9 and TRBJ2-2; 8 nucleotides agree with TRBD2. The V gene end was trimmed by 3 bases and the J gene end by 4 bases; junction bases not matched to a gene: 11. CDR3 size: 17 residues. CDR1 is SGDLS and CDR2 is YYNGEE in the germline V gene. As DNA, the CDR3 is TGTGCCAGCAGCGAGTTTTTACAACGGGGGGGCACCGGGGAGCTGTTTTTT. Residues: CASSEFLQRGGTGELFF.

This clone was observed a few times. The V and J genes are TRBV6-5 and TRBJ1-3; 7 nucleotides agree with TRBD1. Germline values: CDR1 MNHEY, CDR2 SVGAGI. J gave up 2 bases and V 6 bases, and 4 bases lay outside the gene matches. This CDR3 is 14 amino acids long. The chain's CDR3 is CASRVTGTGNTIYF. The CDR3 nucleotides read TGTGCCAGCAGGGTGACAGGGACTGGAAACACCATATATTTT.

The chain links TRBV23-1 to TRBJ2-2; the D is unclear. TRBV23-1 is an ORF, and what it does is uncertain. The length of the CDR3 is 19 residues. Trimming removed 2 bases from V and 0 bases from J, with 19 bases in between. In DNA form, the CDR3 reads TGCGCCAGCAGTCAAATAGAGACGTCGGAACTCTCGAACACCGGGGAGCTGTTTTTT. Protein product: CASSQIETSELSNTGELFF.

The table lists this clone with many counts. The chain carries TRBV7-2 and TRBJ1-5; D is perhaps TRBD1 (5 bases). The V and J ends lost 1 base and 4 bases respectively, with 14 bases between them. The CDR3 is 16 residues long. The germline V gene encodes CDR1 SGHTA and CDR2 FQGNSA. The CDR3 loop is CASSLGSGSGNQPQHF. DNA of the CDR3: TGTGCCAGCAGCTTAGGGTCAGGGAGTGGAAATCAGCCCCAGCATTTT.

This clone was seen once. The chain carries TRBV6-5 and TRBJ2-7, with 9 bases fitting TRBD1. The CDR3 runs 13 residues. Per germline, CDR1 MNHEY and CDR2 SVGAGI. V gave up 4 bases and J gave up 2 bases; unmatched junction bases: 0. The CDR3 sequence is CASSWTGAYEQYF. CDR3 DNA sequence: TGTGCCAGCAGTTGGACAGGGGCCTACGAGCAGTACTTC.

The chain links TRBV14 to TRBJ1-1; a possible D gene is TRBD1 (6 bases). The CDR3 extends over 13 amino acids. Germline values: CDR1 SGHDN, CDR2 FVKESK. V was trimmed by 3 bases and J by 3 bases, leaving 8 bases between them. Written as DNA, the CDR3 is TGTGCCAGCAGCCAGTACAGGGACACTGAAGCTTTCTTT. Translated: CASSQYRDTEAFF.

V gene TRBV5-1 combines with J gene TRBJ2-5; a possible D gene is TRBD1 (6 bases). Trimming removed 5 bases from V and 5 bases from J, with 13 bases in between. The CDR3 contains 13 residues. Germline CDR1 is SGHRS and CDR2 is YFSETQ. The CDR3 loop is CASSMGARETQYF. In nucleotides, the CDR3 is TGCGCCAGCAGTATGGGGGCCCGGGAGACCCAGTACTTC.

The chain uses TRBV4-3 and TRBJ2-3, with 9 bases that match TRBD2. The V gene end was trimmed by 0 bases and the J gene end by 4 bases; junction bases not matched to a gene: 2. CDR1 is LGHNA and CDR2 is YSLEER in the germline V gene. The CDR3 runs 15 residues. CDR3 coding DNA: TGCGCCAGCAGCCAAGAGCGGGGGGGCGCAGATACGCAGTATTTT. It yields the protein CASSQERGGADTQYF.